This T cell receptor (beta chain) was found in a study of T cells in Graves' hyperthyroidism and ophthalmopathy (dated by TCRdb to the late 2010s). Looking at the study overall: Peripheral blood was collected at initial diagnosis, before any treatment. TCR V-J signatures able to tell the groups apart were searched for in a discovery cohort of some 100 patients, of whom under 45 had Graves' ophthalmopathy and about 60 had stable Graves' hyperthyroidism. Whether ophthalmopathy could be predicted prospectively was tested in an independent validation cohort made up of 18 to 20 hyperthyroidism patients plus 17 patients who later progressed to ophthalmopathy. For training and testing, the approximately 97 patients in the discovery cohort were randomly divided in a 7:3 ratio. In roughly six Graves' hyperthyroidism patients, the study also compared T-cell repertoires from thyroid tissue with T-cell repertoires from blood. Once sampling was done, hyperthyroidism patients were given methimazole at a starting dose of 30 mg daily, whereas ophthalmopathy patients were given high-dose intravenous methylprednisolone. According to the paper, TCR Vbeta CDR3 sequencing was carried out on around 140 peripheral blood samples, which came from under 50 ophthalmopathy, 80 or so hyperthyroidism and roughly 17 progressor patients.

A patient counted as having stable Graves' hyperthyroidism if no progression to ophthalmopathy occurred over 18 months of follow-up. The hyperthyroidism patients were between 18 and 65 years old and newly diagnosed, with a disease duration of less than 2 months. Any patient with an uncontrolled infection, another autoimmune disease, pregnancy or lactation was excluded. Diagnoses were based on clinical symptoms, serum thyroxine and TRAb, thyroid ultrasound and orbital computed tomography. PBMCs were separated from roughly 10 ml of fresh peripheral blood using Ficoll-Paque density gradient centrifugation. Total RNA was extracted using Trizol reagent, and RNA quality was assessed on an Agilent 2100 Bioanalyzer. As to this clonotype: This clone's antigen is unknown. No much larger clone exists at a distance of one base, and base qualities are not known.

General findings and caveats noted by the study authors: Sample size was not statistically predetermined, and blinding of investigators to group allocation was not performed. In validation, the model predicted progression to ophthalmopathy with roughly 70% sensitivity and about 73% specificity, a median of roughly seven months before onset. A model built on a 13 V-J signature distinguished ophthalmopathy from stable hyperthyroidism, reaching around 88% sensitivity and around 81% specificity in cross-validation and 80%/75% in testing. Blood samples also contained most of the expanded thyroid clonotypes (frequency above 0.001), which suggests that blood repertoires may reflect thyroid immune responses.

The TCR beta CDR3 regions were amplified from RNA transcripts. For the first round of RT-PCR on the TCR CDR3, the HTBI primer set was used together with the Qiagen OneStep RT-PCR kit. The libraries were constructed in a second round of multiplex PCR and then size-selected and purified. Libraries were sequenced paired-end with 100 bp reads on an Illumina HiSeq2000. On the study's bioinformatics: Raw data were processed with SOAPnuke, discarding reads with adapters, uncalled bases, mean Phred below 15, or no exact constant-primer or identifier match. High-quality paired reads were merged using COPE v1.2.5, and each unique nucleotide sequence was defined as a clonotype. MiTCR v1.1 was used to align the clonotypes against IMGT TRBV, TRBD and TRBJ reference segments. The analysis was restricted to V-J combinations with a frequency above 0.0001, which together covered about 99% of the repertoires. The TCS score was defined as F50 (clonal expansion) divided by E x V (chaos), with BLOSUM62-based TCRdist calculated between CDR3 peptides within each V-J. Welch's t-statistics and random forest reduced 514 V-J features to 10 to 15, which were used in a naive Bayes classifier (R e1071). The Morisita-Horn index was used to measure how similar the thyroid and blood repertoires were. The public reads were run again by TCRdb, first through fastp at Q25 and then through MiXCR, and only productive beta chains were kept. A single entry per CDR3 protein holds the most common genes and DNA from its merged rows. It is TCRdb's table, rather than the study itself, that gives the V and J calls and clone size. The sample table records 800,000 or so distinct CDR3 sequences; 38% of these occur just once. The biggest ten clones account for 8.9% of the sample.

V is shortened by 6 bases, J by 6 bases, and the region joining them spans 18 bases. CDR1 and CDR2, per the germline V gene, are MGHDK and SYGVNS. There are 14 amino acids in the CDR3, from cysteine to phenylalanine inclusive. CDR3 DNA only is kept here, 42 bases in frame from base 1. Sequencing was performed on blood. The source is a man between 18 and 35 years old with Graves' hyperthyroidism. In this chain, TRBV25-1 is recombined with TRBJ2-7; possibly the D gene is TRBD2, per 6 matching bases. The CDR3 protein is CASSPQAREAEQYF. The base sequence is TGTGCCAGCAGCCCCCAGGCGAGGGAGGCCGAGCAGTACTTC.